One and the same sample provided the 12 T cell receptor beta chains below, sequenced in a study of CD8 T cells in Susac syndrome. Reverse transcription of about 0.45 to 1 ug RNA was performed with random hexamers. TCRdb processed the immunoSEQ multiplex PCR reads anew with MiXCR; each CDR3 protein has one entry. In the table there are about 24,000 distinct CDR3 sequences, roughly 93% of which are singletons. Sequencing was done on a sample of CD8+ T cells from PBMCs. The origin of the receptors is a human donor with Susac syndrome.

This chain joins TRBV19 and TRBJ1-2; D not certain. The CDR3 extends over 14 amino acids. V was pared by 2 bases and J by 2 bases, with 9 bases between. CDR1 LNHDA and CDR2 SQIVND come from the germline V gene (reference sequence). The CDR3 spells CASSIMGFNYGYTF. Written as DNA, the CDR3 is TGTGCCAGTAGTATAATGGGGTTCAACTATGGCTACACCTTC.

This clonotype was recorded only once. V and J are TRBV19 and TRBJ1-1, with D unresolved. V shed 6 bases and J shed 1 base, with 12 bases lying between them. Germline lookup yields CDR1 LNHDA and CDR2 SQIVND (reference sequence). The CDR3 spans 14 residues. CDR3 residues: CASRIQFGNTEAFF. CDR3 sequence (DNA): TGTGCCAGTAGAATCCAATTTGGGAACACTGAAGCTTTCTTT. The full variable domain, completed using reference TRBV19 and TRBJ1-1, is DGGITQSPKYLFRKEGQNVTLSCEQNLNHDAMYWYRQDPGQGLRLIYYSQIVNDFQKGDIAEGYSVSREKKESFPLTVTSAQKNPTAFYLCASRIQFGNTEAFFGQGTRLTVV.

The J gene is TRBJ1-1, the V gene TRBV12-3 or TRBV12-4; D unclear. The length of the CDR3 is 13 residues. Trimming shortened V by 3 bases and J by 1 base, and 6 bases separated the two germline ends. The CDR3 DNA reads TGTGCCAGCAGTTTGGGAGGGAACACTGAAGCTTTCTTT. Its protein is CASSLGGNTEAFF.

The table lists this clonotype with a count of one. As DNA, the CDR3 is TGTGCCAGCATTACGGGGGACGAGAACACTGAAGCTTTCTTT. It encodes CASITGDENTEAFF. The rearrangement joins TRBV28 to TRBJ1-1; D is possibly TRBD1 (5 bases). The CDR3 spans 14 residues. Trimming removed 7 bases at V and 1 base at J, with 13 bases between. CDR1 is MDHEN and CDR2 is SYDVKM in the germline V gene.

The V gene is TRBV20-1, the J gene TRBJ2-5; maybe TRBD1 (6 bases). The V end lost 0 bases, the J end lost 5 bases, and 13 bases lay between the germline ends. Germline loops: CDR1 DFQATT, CDR2 SNEGSKA (reference sequence). The CDR3 is 14 residues long. CDR3 region: CSARDRGVGETQYF. The CDR3 region has the DNA TGCAGTGCTAGAGACAGGGGAGTCGGGGAGACCCAGTACTTC.

CDR3 amino acids: CASSGSGYEQYF. CDR3 sequence (DNA): TGCGCCAGCAGCGGGAGTGGTTACGAGCAGTACTTC. V and J are TRBV5-1 and TRBJ2-7; tentatively, D is TRBD2 (5 bases). The CDR3 extends over 12 amino acids. With 4 bases removed from V and 4 bases from J, the gap between germline ends came to 9 bases. The germline gives CDR1 SGHRS, CDR2 YFSETQ.

The chain recombines TRBV3-1 with TRBJ2-5, with 8 bases fitting TRBD1. This CDR3 contains 17 residues. Unmatched junction bases numbered 12, after V lost 1 base and J lost 5 bases. CDR1 and CDR2 (germline): LGHDT, YNNKEL (reference sequence). The CDR3 protein is CASSQVRLDRDMETQYF. CDR3 DNA: TGTGCCAGCAGCCAAGTTCGGTTGGACAGGGATATGGAGACCCAGTACTTC.

Details on this clonotype: One end of the junction fails to match germline, which may point to a read error. The CDR3 loop reads CASSSGTGSYEQYF. CDR3 DNA: TGTGCTAGCAGCTCAGGGACAGGTTCCTACGAGCAGTACTTC. The chain uses TRBV7-7 and TRBJ2-7; TRBD1 agrees at 8 bases. There are 14 residues in the CDR3. CDR1 and CDR2 (germline): SSHAT, FNYEAQ (reference sequence).

This clonotype has just one count. The V call is TRBV28, the J call TRBJ2-3; D is tentatively TRBD1 or TRBD2 (7 bases each). The V end lost 2 bases, the J end lost 3 bases, and 15 bases lay between the germline ends. Per the germline V gene, CDR1 is MDHEN and CDR2 is SYDVKM. CDR3 length: 16 residues. The CDR3 bases are TGTGCCAGCAGTTTACCAGCAGGGGGGGGTACAGATACGCAGTATTTT. Translating gives CASSLPAGGGTDTQYF.

The chain couples TRBV11-1 to TRBJ2-5; maybe TRBD1 (6 bases). V lost 2 bases, J lost 2 bases, and 12 bases lay in between. The germline V gene has CDR1 SGHAT and CDR2 FQDESV (reference sequence). This CDR3 is 15 amino acids long. The CDR3 loop reads CASSLSTGQQETQYF. CDR3 sequence (DNA): TGTGCCAGCAGCTTATCAACCGGACAGCAAGAGACCCAGTACTTC. The variable domain in full, completed from reference TRBV11-1 and TRBJ2-5, reads EAEVAQSPRYKITEKSQAVAFWCDPISGHATLYWYRQILGQGPELLVQFQDESVVDDSQLPKDRFSAERLKGVDSTLKIQPAELGDSAMYLCASSLSTGQQETQYFGPGTRLLVL.

Written as DNA, the CDR3 is TGTGCCAGCAGTCACGATACCGGGACAGGGTATGTGGAGCAGTACTTC. Amino acids: CASSHDTGTGYVEQYF. The chain links TRBV6-2 or TRBV6-3 to TRBJ2-7; 9 nucleotides match TRBD1. The trim removed 5 bases at V and 7 bases at J, leaving 15 bases unmatched. CDR1 and CDR2 from the germline V gene are MNHEY and SVGEGT. The CDR3 sequence is 16 residues long.

This chain links TRBV6-5 with TRBJ2-2, with D possibly TRBD2 on 5 matching bases. There are 17 residues in the CDR3. CDR1 is MNHEY, CDR2 SVGAGI, per germline. The V end lost 0 bases, the J end lost 0 bases, and 11 bases lay between the germline ends. The CDR3 coding sequence is TGTGCCAGCAGTTACTCGGTCGGGGAGACGAACACCGGGGAGCTGTTTTTT. Translation: CASSYSVGETNTGELFF.